One and the same sample provided the 31 T cell receptor beta chains below, sequenced in a study of OX40 agonist ivuxolimab in advanced cancers. Using immunoSEQ multiplex PCR, the repertoire was profiled, and TCRdb retains in-frame clones only, with some absent. Of about 86,000 clones listed, more than 80% were seen once; the top ten hold roughly 8.9%. The sequences come from CD4+ or CD8+ T cells sorted from blood, collected in a trial of the OX40 agonist ivuxolimab. All receptors derive from an adult with an advanced solid tumor such as melanoma, head and neck, liver or kidney cancer.

In its sample, this clone was seen once. The chain recombines TRBV7-9 with TRBJ2-1, with 10 nucleotides matching TRBD2. Trimming removed 5 bases from V and 8 bases from J; junction bases left unmatched: 12. In germline, CDR1 is SEHNR, CDR2 FQNEAQ (reference sequence). The CDR3 runs 16 residues. This CDR3 is CASSPPGLAGVDEQFF. Here the CDR3 DNA reads TGTGCCAGCAGCCCCCCAGGGCTAGCGGGAGTCGATGAGCAGTTCTTC. The variable domain in full, completed from reference TRBV7-9 and TRBJ2-1, reads DTGVSQNPRHKITKRGQNVTFRCDPISEHNRLYWYRQTLGQGPEFLTYFQNEAQLEKSRLLSDRFSAERPKGSFSTLEIQRTEQGDSAMYLCASSPPGLAGVDEQFFGPGTRLTVL.

The rearrangement links TRBV30 to TRBJ1-2; 7 nucleotides line up with TRBD1. Trimming took 3 bases from V and 2 from J; bases not matched to a gene: 3. The CDR3 extends over 13 amino acids. Germline CDR1 and CDR2: GTSNPN and SVGIG (reference sequence). CDR3 protein: CAWSIQGNYGYTF. The CDR3 DNA reads TGTGCCTGGAGCATACAGGGGAACTATGGCTACACCTTC.

This sequence joins TRBV19 and TRBJ2-7; D gene unclear. Per the germline V gene, CDR1 is LNHDA and CDR2 is SQIVND (reference sequence). This CDR3 has 14 residues. V dropped 3 bases and J dropped 3 bases, with 12 bases sitting between them. The CDR3 region is CASSIVVSFYEQYF. The CDR3 region has the DNA TGTGCCAGTAGTATCGTGGTTAGTTTCTACGAGCAGTACTTC. The full variable domain, with the rest looked up from reference TRBV19 and TRBJ2-7, is DGGITQSPKYLFRKEGQNVTLSCEQNLNHDAMYWYRQDPGQGLRLIYYSQIVNDFQKGDIAEGYSVSREKKESFPLTVTSAQKNPTAFYLCASSIVVSFYEQYFGPGTRLTVT.

This chain uses TRBV27 with TRBJ2-1; D not certain. CDR3 length: 14 residues. V was trimmed by 0 bases and J by 3 bases, leaving 6 bases between them. Germline V gene sequence: CDR1 MNHEY, CDR2 SMNVEV (reference sequence). The CDR3, as DNA: TGTGCCAGCAGTTTATCCGGGCTCTACAATGAGCAGTTCTTC. Its protein product is CASSLSGLYNEQFF.

The CDR3 region is CASTSGSGSYEQYF. In DNA, the CDR3 is TGTGCCAGCACCTCCGGCTCCGGGTCCTACGAGCAGTACTTC. The chain recombines TRBV28 with TRBJ2-7, with no clear D. The V end was cut by 7 bases, the J end by 1 base, with 14 bases between. CDR3 size: 14 residues. Looked up from germline, CDR1 is MDHEN and CDR2 is SYDVKM. The full variable domain, its missing parts supplied by reference TRBV28 and TRBJ2-7, is DVKVTQSSRYLVKRTGEKVFLECVQDMDHENMFWYRQDPGLGLRLIYFSYDVKMKEKGDIPEGYSVSREKKERFSLILESASTNQTSMYLCASTSGSGSYEQYFGPGTRLTVT.

The rearrangement uses TRBV7-8 and TRBJ2-1; 7 nucleotides line up with TRBD2. Germline CDR1 reads SGHVS; CDR2 reads FQNEAQ. The V and J ends lost 5 bases and 6 bases, in that order; junction bases with no gene match: 7. The CDR3 spans 14 residues. The CDR3 nucleotides are TGTGCCAGCAGCCCGTGGGGAGGGGTCAATGAGCAGTTCTTC. This encodes CASSPWGGVNEQFF.

The V gene is TRBV14, the J gene TRBJ2-6; 15 bases agree with TRBD2. Germline CDR1 and CDR2: SGHDN and FVKESK. Trimming took 4 bases from V and 2 from J; bases not matched to a gene: 6. The CDR3 loop spans 19 amino acids. DNA of the CDR3: TGTGCCAGCAGCCCCCTAGGACTAGCGGGAGGGCCTGGGGCCAACGTCCTGACTTTC. This encodes CASSPLGLAGGPGANVLTF.

This clone was seen only a few times. The rearrangement links TRBV9 to TRBJ1-2, with TRBD1 as a possible D gene (5 bases). The germline CDR1 and CDR2 sequences are SGDLS and YYNGEE. CDR3 length: 14 amino acids. V shed 0 bases and J shed 2 bases, with 8 bases lying between them. The CDR3 reads CASSVEAGNYGYTF. In DNA, the CDR3 is TGTGCCAGCAGCGTAGAGGCAGGGAACTATGGCTACACCTTC.

This clone was detected once. The chain carries TRBV5-1 and TRBJ2-7; D may be TRBD1 (5 bases). The CDR3 is made up of 13 amino acids. Trimming stripped 5 bases from V and 2 bases from J, with 11 bases between. Germline V gene sequence: CDR1 SGHRS, CDR2 YFSETQ. The CDR3 is CASREGAAYEQYF. CDR3 nucleotides: TGCGCCAGCAGAGAAGGGGCAGCCTACGAGCAGTACTTC.

In nucleotides, the CDR3 is TGCGCCAGCAGCCAACTACCCACAGATACGCAGTATTTT. Translated, it gives CASSQLPTDTQYF. The V call is TRBV4-1, the J call TRBJ2-3; D is uncertain. This CDR3 comprises 13 residues. The germline V and J ends were trimmed by 2 bases and 2 bases, with 5 bases remaining between them. Per germline, CDR1 MGHRA and CDR2 YSYEKL.

This chain links TRBV10-1 with TRBJ2-1; D call uncertain. CDR3 size: 17 residues. Looked up from germline, CDR1 is WNHNN and CDR2 is SYGVQD (reference sequence). Trimming removed 9 bases at V and 0 bases at J, with 21 bases between. CDR3 nucleotide sequence: TGCGCCAGGCCCCTTGAATTGCCCAACCTCTCCTACAATGAGCAGTTCTTC. Its translation is CARPLELPNLSYNEQFF.

The chain is built from TRBV6-1 and TRBJ2-1, with 8 positions matching TRBD1. V was clipped by 0 bases and J by 10 bases; unmatched bases: 5. The length of the CDR3 is 14 residues. From germline, CDR1 is MNHNS and CDR2 SASEGT. The CDR3 reads CASSEAQGASEQFF. The CDR3 nucleotides are TGTGCCAGCAGTGAAGCGCAGGGGGCTAGCGAGCAGTTCTTC.

The V and J genes are TRBV7-3 and TRBJ2-7, with D perhaps being TRBD1 or TRBD2 (5 bases each). V was trimmed by 2 bases and J by 7 bases, leaving 12 bases between them. Germline CDR1 is SGHTA and CDR2 is FQGTGA. This CDR3 is built from 13 residues. In DNA, the CDR3 is TGTGCCAGCAGCTTAGGGGGAGCAAAGGAGCAGTACTTC. This sequence encodes CASSLGGAKEQYF. The full variable domain, with the rest looked up from reference TRBV7-3 and TRBJ2-7, is GAGVSQTPSNKVTEKGKYVELRCDPISGHTALYWYRQSLGQGPEFLIYFQGTGAADDSGLPNDRFFAVRPEGSVSTLKIQRTERGDSAVYLCASSLGGAKEQYFGPGTRLTVT.

The gene calls are TRBV29-1 and TRBJ2-7; D uncertain. The CDR3 contains 14 residues. Trimming shortened V by 4 bases and J by 4 bases, and 17 bases separated the two germline ends. The germline CDR1 and CDR2 sequences are SQVTM and ANQGSEA. DNA of the CDR3: TGCAGCGTTGCGGCCCCGAGACCAGCTTACGAGCAGTACTTC. Translating it yields CSVAAPRPAYEQYF.

The rearrangement joins TRBV28 to TRBJ2-5, with TRBD2 matching 8 bases. The CDR3 extends over 15 amino acids. The germline CDR1 and CDR2 sequences are MDHEN and SYDVKM. With 4 bases clipped from V and 2 bases from J, the junction kept 6 bases outside the gene matches. The CDR3 loop is CASSYRLAPQETQYF. In nucleotides, the CDR3 is TGTGCCAGCAGTTACCGACTAGCGCCTCAAGAGACCCAGTACTTC.

This chain uses TRBV10-3 with TRBJ1-2; possible D gene TRBD1, 6 bases. Trimming cost V 4 bases and J 4 bases, with 16 bases left between them. This CDR3 has 15 amino acids. The V gene's germline CDR1 is ENHRY and CDR2 SYGVKD. The CDR3 reads CAISGGADFSYGYTF. The CDR3 DNA reads TGTGCCATCAGTGGGGGGGCCGATTTCTCCTATGGCTACACCTTC.

The chain combines TRBV30 with TRBJ2-7; TRBD2 matches 8 bases. The CDR3 runs to 15 residues. Germline CDR1 GTSNPN, CDR2 SVGIG (reference sequence). V lost 0 bases to trimming and J lost 4 bases; unmatched junction nucleotides: 8. CDR3 loop: CAWSVNGLAGYEQYF. For the CDR3, the DNA is TGTGCCTGGAGTGTAAACGGACTAGCAGGGTACGAGCAGTACTTC. Full variable domain (outside the CDR3, taken from reference TRBV30 and TRBJ2-7): SQTIHQWPATLVQPVGSPLSLECTVEGTSNPNLYWYRQAAGRGLQLLFYSVGIGQISSEVPQNLSASRPQDRQFILSSKKLLLSDSGFYLCAWSVNGLAGYEQYFGPGTRLTVT.

This sequence joins TRBV6-4 and TRBJ2-1, with a possible D match to TRBD2 (6 bases). The CDR3 is 16 amino acids. V was shortened by 4 bases and J by 3 bases, with 16 bases between the two germline ends. Germline lookup yields CDR1 MRHNA and CDR2 SNTAGT. The CDR3 loop is CASSGISSGDYNEQFF. CDR3 sequence (DNA): TGTGCCAGCAGTGGTATAAGTTCGGGAGACTACAATGAGCAGTTCTTC.

This clone was recorded only once. This sequence joins TRBV5-1 and TRBJ2-1, with D tentatively TRBD2 (6 bases). The CDR3 consists of 16 residues. The V end was cut by 0 bases, the J end by 3 bases, with 13 bases between. In germline, CDR1 is SGHRS, CDR2 YFSETQ. The CDR3 reads CASSLAEGLSYNEQFF. CDR3 sequence (DNA): TGCGCCAGCAGCTTGGCCGAGGGACTTAGCTACAATGAGCAGTTCTTC.

The genes are TRBV5-1 and TRBJ2-3, with D possibly being TRBD2 (6 bases). Deletions cut 3 bases from V and 0 bases from J, with 11 bases between. This CDR3 region has 15 residues. Germline loops: CDR1 SGHRS, CDR2 YFSETQ. The CDR3 here is CASSYSGSSTDTQYF. CDR3 sequence (DNA): TGCGCCAGCAGCTATAGCGGATCTAGCACAGATACGCAGTATTTT.

The chain couples TRBV13 to TRBJ2-5; TRBD1 agrees at 7 bases. Germline assignment: CDR1 PRHDT and CDR2 FYEKMQ (reference sequence). V lost 1 base to trimming and J lost 2 bases; unmatched junction nucleotides: 1. CDR3 length: 14 residues. The CDR3 region is CASSLAGGQETQYF. CDR3 coding DNA: TGTGCCAGCAGCTTAGCAGGGGGACAAGAGACCCAGTACTTC.

This clone was seen more than once but under ten times. The rearrangement uses TRBV6-1 and TRBJ1-3; D is ambiguous. The germline V gene encodes CDR1 MNHNS and CDR2 SASEGT. Trimming removed 10 bases at V and 0 bases at J, with 10 bases between. This CDR3 has 13 amino acids. As DNA, the CDR3 is TGTGCCACCGACCGCCACTCTGGAAACACCATATATTTT. Its translation: CATDRHSGNTIYF.

The J gene is TRBJ2-1, the V gene TRBV9; no definite D call. V dropped 0 bases and J dropped 8 bases, with 6 bases sitting between them. Germline assignment: CDR1 SGDLS and CDR2 YYNGEE. The CDR3 has 12 amino acids. CDR3 protein: CASSVEADEQFF. The DNA for the CDR3 is TGTGCCAGCAGCGTAGAGGCGGATGAGCAGTTCTTC. Full variable domain (outside the CDR3, taken from reference TRBV9 and TRBJ2-1): DSGVTQTPKHLITATGQRVTLRCSPRSGDLSVYWYQQSLDQGLQFLIQYYNGEERAKGNILERFSAQQFPDLHSELNLSSLELGDSALYFCASSVEADEQFFGPGTRLTVL.

This clone occurred once. This chain links TRBV7-7 with TRBJ2-2, with D possibly TRBD2 on 6 matching bases. The CDR3 sequence is 13 residues long. Germline CDR1 and CDR2: SSHAT and FNYEAQ (reference sequence). CDR3 sequence reads: CASGAHHNGELFF. DNA of the CDR3: TGTGCTAGCGGTGCCCACCATAACGGGGAGCTGTTTTTT.

This clone was detected once. V usage is TRBV27 and J usage is TRBJ1-5, with a possible D match to TRBD1 (5 bases). The germline CDR1 and CDR2 sequences are MNHEY and SMNVEV (reference sequence). This CDR3 has 15 amino acids. Deletions cut 2 bases from V and 0 bases from J, with 8 bases between. The CDR3 DNA follows: TGTGCCAGCAGTTTAAGGGACGATAGCAATCAGCCCCAGCATTTT. As protein: CASSLRDDSNQPQHF.

The chain carries TRBV11-3 and TRBJ2-2; D may match TRBD1 or TRBD2 (5 bases each). CDR1 is SGHNT, CDR2 YENEEA, per germline. The CDR3 totals 19 residues. The V end lost 4 bases, the J end lost 3 bases, and 24 bases lay between the germline ends. CDR3: CASSSTHGRVVGDTGELFF. The CDR3, as DNA: TGTGCCAGCAGCTCCACCCACGGCAGGGTAGTGGGGGACACCGGGGAGCTGTTTTTT.

The chain links TRBV5-8 to TRBJ1-2; 7 nucleotides align to TRBD1. Germline V lookup: CDR1 SGHTS, CDR2 YDEGEE. This CDR3 comprises 14 residues. Germline trimming cut 1 base from V and 6 bases from J; bases unmatched to any gene: 6. The CDR3, as DNA: TGTGCCAGCAGCTTGTTCAGGGGGTTTAATGGCTACACCTTC. It translates to CASSLFRGFNGYTF.

J is TRBJ2-7 and V is TRBV28; TRBD2 matches at 11 bases. The CDR3 sequence is 16 residues long. Losses at the gene ends were 4 bases for V and 0 bases for J; bases not matched to a gene: 5. Germline loops: CDR1 MDHEN, CDR2 SYDVKM. In DNA form, the CDR3 reads TGTGCCAGCAGTTACGGACTAGCGGGTTTCTCCTACGAGCAGTACTTC. Its translation: CASSYGLAGFSYEQYF.

This chain links TRBV4-1 with TRBJ2-7, with D perhaps TRBD1 (8 bases). There are 16 residues in the CDR3. Germline-derived CDR1 and CDR2 are MGHRA and YSYEKL. Trimming shortened V by 0 bases and J by 4 bases, and 16 bases separated the two germline ends. CDR3 loop: CASSQEYHRGGYEQYF. CDR3 bases: TGCGCCAGCAGCCAAGAATACCACAGGGGGGGTTACGAGCAGTACTTC.

The V gene is TRBV2, the J gene TRBJ2-5; 12 nucleotides align to TRBD2. The DNA end favors TRBJ2-7, so the J call may be wrong. Looked up from germline, CDR1 is SNHLY and CDR2 is FYNNEI. CDR3 length: 15 residues. The CDR3 DNA sequence: TGTGCCAGCAGTGTTAGGACTAGCGGGACATACGAGCAGTACTTC. Translated, it gives CASSVRTSGTYEQYF.

The chain uses TRBV5-4 and TRBJ1-1; D call uncertain. Germline CDR1 is SGHNT and CDR2 is YYREEE (reference sequence). Deletions cut 3 bases from V and 7 bases from J, with 13 bases between. The CDR3 is 13 residues long. CDR3 bases: TGTGCCAGCAGCTCCCCCGCTGGGCTTGAAGCTTTCTTT. Its translation is CASSSPAGLEAFF. The full variable domain, completed using reference TRBV5-4 and TRBJ1-1, is ETGVTQSPTHLIKTRGQQVTLRCSSQSGHNTVSWYQQALGQGPQFIFQYYREEENGRGNFPPRFSGLQFPNYSSELNVNALELDDSALYLCASSSPAGLEAFFGQGTRLTVV.